This TCR beta chain was sequenced for a study of T cells after posttransplantation cyclophosphamide (dated by TCRdb to the mid-2010s). Regarding the research as a whole: The study tracked T cell repertoire reconstitution by TRB sequencing after myeloablative bone marrow transplantation using posttransplantation cyclophosphamide as GVHD prophylaxis. Samples from 35 PTCy-treated patients and roughly 17 related bone marrow donors of those patients were subjected to antigen receptor sequencing. TRB sequencing was performed on blood from all 34 PTCy patients with 1-year posttransplant specimens. In 3 patients, TRB sequencing was also performed on up to roughly 3 more blood samples taken 2 to 5.2 years after transplant, and in 4 patients, pretransplant blood was also TRB-sequenced. Because TRA and TRB clonality were tightly correlated in fewer than ten samples, subsequent TCR analyses were focused on TRB only. Public TRB sequences were searched against a database of over 3,000 sequences associated with responses to pathogens, tumor antigens, self-antigens and alloantigens.

Overall study outcomes, separate from this receptor: The TRB repertoires of T cells infiltrating skin or the GI tract showed only limited overlap with the TRB repertoires found in blood. Donor-recipient similarity was low at 1-2 months but rose over the first year, and later blood repertoires were often dominated by donor CD8+ memory clones. Across 45 or so patients, TRB clonality was highly associated with recipient CMV seropositivity and CMV reactivation, and PTCy diversity was similar to diversity in CNI/methotrexate controls.

This clone has at least ten counts. There is no known antigen for this receptor. No base-level quality is on record; no much larger clone is a single base apart. Peripheral blood samples were provided by related bone marrow donors on the day of marrow donation. Peripheral blood and bone marrow mononuclear cells were isolated by Ficoll-Hypaque density centrifugation and were cryopreserved. TRB sequencing was run on genomic DNA with either the immunoSEQ assay at survey resolution or the hsTCRB kit. In the source study's methods: The immunoSEQ software handled the initial read processing, while the LymphoSeq R package was used for the repertoire analyses. Clonality was computed as 1 minus normalized Shannon entropy; Gini coefficient was also calculated for each TRB dataset. To infer phenotypes in unsorted samples, TRB sequences from sorted subsets of the recipient or donor were mapped onto the unsorted samples of the same recipient. The table was pulled from immuneACCESS by TCRdb, which kept in-frame rearrangements only. Such tables lose some clones; where checked, under half of the loss comes from unresolved V genes, and the rest has no known cause. That table supplies the V and J calls and clone size; D and trimming were determined from the DNA. The sample comprises tens of thousands of clones, and every one was counted more than once. The ten most abundant clones make up around 2.1% of the sample.

According to the germline V gene (reference sequence), CDR1 reads MNHNY and CDR2 reads SVGAGI. The cysteine opens and the phenylalanine closes a CDR3 of 12 amino acids. The sequence is cut down to CDR3 DNA, 36 bases in frame from base 1. V is clipped by 7 bases and J by 1 base, and the sequence between their germline boundaries is 7 bases long. Sequenced sample: PBMCs. This clonotype originated in a man aged 40-55 years in good health, CMV-negative, and a related stem cell transplant donor. Here the chain combines TRBV6-6 and TRBJ1-1, with the D gene not confidently named. CDR3 loop: CASTQANTEAFF. In nucleotides, the sequence is TGTGCCAGCACCCAGGCGAACACTGAAGCTTTCTTT.